This is a list of T cell receptor beta chains from one sample in a study of OX40 agonist ivuxolimab in advanced cancers. Clones were sequenced by immunoSEQ multiplex PCR, and TCRdb holds only the in-frame ones, with some missing. The sample has more than 40,000 clones, 60% to 80% seen once. This sample comprised CD4+ or CD8+ T cells sorted from blood, obtained in a trial of the OX40 agonist ivuxolimab. The receptor set was obtained from an adult with an advanced solid tumor such as melanoma, head and neck, liver or kidney cancer. Both conserved end residues are part of each CDR3. D genes are given only for firm matches. Size is omitted from some rows. Given values are once, few, many or a class for expanded clones.

V	J	D	size	DNA	CDR3
TRBV18	TRBJ1-1	TRBD1	few	TGTGCCAGCTCACTACGGACAGGGATCGATGAAGCTTTCTTT	CASSLRTGIDEAFF
TRBV4-1	TRBJ1-3	TRBD1	NA	TGCGCCAGCAGCCAATTAATAGACAGGGGATCTGGAAACACCATATATTTT	CASSQLIDRGSGNTIYF
TRBV5-1	TRBJ2-1	NA	NA	TGCGCCAGCAGCTCAACCGCGGCTGCCTACAATGAGCAGTTCTTC	CASSSTAAAYNEQFF
TRBV15	TRBJ2-3	TRBD2	NA	TGTGCCACCAGCAGGGGCGGGGGAGCGGGAGGTTCAGATACGCAGTATTTT	CATSRGGGAGGSDTQYF
TRBV10-3	TRBJ1-2	NA	NA	TGTGCCATCAGTGCCTCTAGTTACGGCTACACCTTC	CAISASSYGYTF
TRBV4-1	TRBJ1-5	TRBD1	NA	TGCGCCAGCAGCCACTTCCCGGGACAGGCACAATATAGCAATCAGCCCCAGCATTTT	CASSHFPGQAQYSNQPQHF
TRBV9	TRBJ2-3	NA	NA	TGTGCCAGCAGCGTAGGTAGCACAACGCCAGATACGCAGTATTTT	CASSVGSTTPDTQYF
TRBV6-5	TRBJ1-3	NA	NA	TGTGCCAGCAGGGACGGCAGAAACACCATATATTTT	CASRDGRNTIYF
TRBV2	TRBJ1-4	NA	NA	TGTGCCAGCAGCATGATTGGGGCCGGGGGTGAAAAACTGTTTTTT	CASSMIGAGGEKLFF
TRBV6-5	TRBJ1-1	NA	few	TGTGCCAGCAGTTTTGGGGGGACTGAAGCTTTCTTT	CASSFGGTEAFF
TRBV5-1	TRBJ2-3	NA	few	TGCGCCAGCAGCTTAGAACAGGTCACAGATACGCAGTATTTT	CASSLEQVTDTQYF
TRBV28	TRBJ2-7	TRBD2	few	TGTGCCAGCAGTTTTCCTTCTTTTACTACTAGCGGGGCGAGCTCCTACGAGCAGTACTTC	CASSFPSFTTSGASSYEQYF
TRBV13	TRBJ2-6	NA	NA	TGTGCCAGCAGCCGTTTGGGGGCTCGTGGGGCCAACGTCCTGACTTTC	CASSRLGARGANVLTF
TRBV28	TRBJ2-7	TRBD2	NA	TGTGCCAGCAGTTTATCGCTAGCGGGAGTCTACGAGCAGTACTTC	CASSLSLAGVYEQYF
TRBV28	TRBJ1-2	TRBD1	NA	TGTGCCAGCAGTTTACCCGGACAGGTGGTCTATGGCTACACCTTC	CASSLPGQVVYGYTF
TRBV5-6	TRBJ1-1	NA	NA	TGTGCCAGCAGAGGGGTCAAGGGGGGCACTGAAGCTTTCTTT	CASRGVKGGTEAFF
TRBV6-5	TRBJ1-2	TRBD1	NA	TGTGCCAGCAGTCATCCGACAGGGGCTAACTATGGCTACACCTTC	CASSHPTGANYGYTF
TRBV6-1	TRBJ2-4	NA	NA	TGTGCCAGCAGTGAAGACATGGTAGGGATGGTCATTCAGTACTTC	CASSEDMVGMVIQYF
TRBV5-4	TRBJ2-1	TRBD2	NA	TGTGCCAGCAGCTTATCGCGGGAGGACGGCAATGAGCAGTTCTTC	CASSLSREDGNEQFF
TRBV7-2	TRBJ2-5	NA	NA	TGTGCCAGCAGCTTAGCCGGACTGGGTTGGGAGACCCAGTACTTC	CASSLAGLGWETQYF
TRBV7-3	TRBJ2-1	NA	NA	TGTGCCAGCAGCTTCGGTATGGGTGGGCAGTTCTTC	CASSFGMGGQFF
TRBV28	TRBJ1-2	NA	NA	TGTGCCAGCAGTTCCCCCTCTCCGAAGGGCTACACCTTC	CASSSPSPKGYTF
TRBV7-3	TRBJ1-2	NA	NA	TGTGCCAGCAGCCCAAACACCGGGACACACTATGGCTACACCTTC	CASSPNTGTHYGYTF
TRBV9	TRBJ1-3	NA	once	TGTGCCAGCAGCGTAGAGTGGCTTCCAAACACCATATATTTT	CASSVEWLPNTIYF
TRBV28	TRBJ1-2	NA	medium-sized	TGTGCCAGCGGACAGAACTATGGCTACACCTTC	CASGQNYGYTF
TRBV4-2	TRBJ2-1	NA	NA	TGTGCCAGCAGCCAAGAAGAGCAGGGCGAGCAGTTCTTC	CASSQEEQGEQFF
TRBV5-1	TRBJ1-5	NA	NA	TGCGCCAGCAGCTTGGACGGTAGCAATCAGCCCCAGCATTTT	CASSLDGSNQPQHF
TRBV5-1	TRBJ2-7	TRBD2	NA	TGCGCCAGCAGGTTTACTAGCGGGAGTTTCTACGAGCAGTACTTC	CASRFTSGSFYEQYF
TRBV4-2	TRBJ1-2	NA	NA	TGTGCCAGCAGCCAAGATGTAGGACAGGGCTACACCTTC	CASSQDVGQGYTF